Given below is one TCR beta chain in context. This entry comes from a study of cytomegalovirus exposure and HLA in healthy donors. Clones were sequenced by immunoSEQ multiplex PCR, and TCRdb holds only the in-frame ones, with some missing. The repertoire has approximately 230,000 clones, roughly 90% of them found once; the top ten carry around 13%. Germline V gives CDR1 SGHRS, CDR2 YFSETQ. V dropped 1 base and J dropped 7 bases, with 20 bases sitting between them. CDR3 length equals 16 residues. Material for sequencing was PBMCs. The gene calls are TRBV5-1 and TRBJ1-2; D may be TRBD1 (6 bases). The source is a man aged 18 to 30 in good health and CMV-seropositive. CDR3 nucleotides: TGCGCCAGCAGCTTGTATAACCAGGGGTCAGTTCTTGGCTACACCTTC. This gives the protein CASSLYNQGSVLGYTF.